A selection of T cell receptor beta chains follows, all from one sample in a study of patients and donors after allogeneic stem cell transplantation. Using its own MiXCR run on the RT-PCR reads, TCRdb lists one record per CDR3 protein. The table lists hundreds of thousands of distinct CDR3 sequences, roughly 17% of them singletons. Specimen: blood, either unsorted or a sorted T cell fraction (not recorded which). The source is a human donor who was either an allogeneic HSCT recipient or a stem cell or donor lymphocyte infusion donor (not recorded which). It is not recorded whose cells these are; they may come from a transplant donor. The CDR3 runs from the conserved cysteine through the conserved F or W. The D gene is left open where the match is weak. The size of a clone is reported for some rows only, either as once, few or many, or as a class for expanded clones.

cdr3_aa cdr3_nt j_call v_call clone_size d_call
CASRDLNEKLFF TGTGCCTCCAGGGACCTTAATGAAAAACTGTTTTTT TRBJ1-4 TRBV12-3/TRBV12-4 many .
CASSLKVSTGELFF TGTGCCAGCAGCTTAAAGGTGTCGACCGGGGAGCTGTTTTTT TRBJ2-2 TRBV7-3 . .
CASTLQGADTDTQYF TGCGCCAGCACGCTACAGGGGGCCGATACAGATACGCAGTATTTT TRBJ2-3 TRBV5-1 few TRBD1
CASSHQGGANLDEQFF TGTGCCAGCAGTCATCAGGGGGGGGCTAACTTAGATGAGCAGTTCTTC TRBJ2-1 TRBV12-3/TRBV12-4 . .
CSVPRQVRTDTQYF TGCAGCGTCCCCAGACAGGTTCGGACAGATACGCAGTATTTT TRBJ2-3 TRBV29-1 few .
CAWLIYRGGGGYTF TGTGCCTGGCTTATCTACAGGGGCGGCGGTGGCTACACCTTC TRBJ1-2 TRBV30 . TRBD1
CASSQEGQGRAQPQHF TGTGCCAGCAGCCAGGAGGGACAGGGTAGGGCTCAGCCCCAGCATTTT TRBJ1-5 TRBV3-1 few TRBD1
CASSIRTGTNYNEQFF TGTGCCAGCAGTATTCGGACAGGGACTAACTACAATGAGCAGTTCTTC TRBJ2-1 TRBV6-9 . .
CASSLTGSNTGELFF TGTGCCAGCAGCTTGACAGGGAGCAACACCGGGGAGCTGTTTTTT TRBJ2-2 TRBV7-9 . TRBD1
CSAHPATGLAETQYF TGCAGTGCTCACCCTGCTACCGGACTAGCAGAGACCCAGTACTTC TRBJ2-5 TRBV20-1 . TRBD2
CSARVAGGKDTQYF TGCAGTGCTAGGGTAGCGGGGGGGAAAGATACGCAGTATTTT TRBJ2-3 TRBV20-1 . TRBD2
CASSPKQAFHTEAFF TGTGCCAGCTCGCCCAAGCAGGCGTTCCACACTGAAGCTTTCTTT TRBJ1-1 TRBV18 few .
CSASSRTGPGYTF TGCAGTGCTAGTTCTAGGACAGGACCGGGCTACACCTTC TRBJ1-2 TRBV20-1 . TRBD1
CASIPRRPGTGEGKLFF TGTGCCAGCATTCCGCGTAGACCCGGGACAGGAGAGGGAAAACTGTTTTTT TRBJ1-4 TRBV6-1 . TRBD1
CAIGRGIHEQYF TGTGCCATCGGCAGGGGAATCCACGAGCAGTACTTC TRBJ2-7 TRBV10-3 many .
CATSRVPGLRYNEQFF TGTGCCACCAGCAGAGTCCCGGGACTTCGTTACAATGAGCAGTTCTTC TRBJ2-1 TRBV15 few .
CASSLSRPNQPQHF TGTGCCAGCAGTTTATCACGACCCAATCAGCCCCAGCATTTT TRBJ1-5 TRBV12-3/TRBV12-4 . .
CSARDLSYGYTF TGCAGTGCTAGGGATTTGTCCTATGGCTACACCTTC TRBJ1-2 TRBV20-1 . .
CASSLGVKPSYEQYF TGTGCCAGCAGCTTGGGGGTTAAGCCCTCCTACGAGCAGTACTTC TRBJ2-7 TRBV11-3 . .
CAWRTKGTGSFEKLFF TGTGCCTGGAGAACGAAGGGGACCGGGTCGTTTGAAAAACTGTTTTTT TRBJ1-4 TRBV30 few .
CSVSQRGTEAFF TGCAGCGTTAGTCAACGGGGCACTGAAGCTTTCTTT TRBJ1-1 TRBV29-1 many .
CSVYTGQRLSYEQYF TGCAGCGTCTATACGGGACAGCGCCTTTCCTACGAGCAGTACTTC TRBJ2-7 TRBV29-1 . TRBD1
CASSLPDNEQFF TGTGCCAGCAGCTTACCCGACAATGAGCAGTTCTTC TRBJ2-1 TRBV7-6 few .
CASSLSSQETQYF TGTGCCAGCAGCTTAAGCAGTCAAGAGACCCAGTACTTC TRBJ2-5 TRBV7-6 many .
CASSLESRTGGQETQYF TGTGCCAGCAGCTTAGAATCGCGGACAGGGGGGCAAGAGACCCAGTACTTC TRBJ2-5 TRBV11-2 . TRBD1
CASSLGTGVFPLHF TGTGCCAGCAGCTTAGGGACAGGGGTTTTTCCCCTCCACTTT TRBJ1-6 TRBV7-3 many TRBD1
CASSFQGDYGYTF TGTGCCAGCAGTTTTCAAGGGGACTATGGCTACACCTTC TRBJ1-2 TRBV12-3/TRBV12-4 . .
CASSSDRGIQPQHF TGTGCCAGCAGCTCGGACAGGGGAATTCAGCCCCAGCATTTT TRBJ1-5 TRBV5-6 . TRBD1
CASSLDPPGLAGADTQYF TGTGCCAGCAGCTTGGACCCGCCGGGACTAGCGGGAGCAGATACGCAGTATTTT TRBJ2-3 TRBV7-8 . TRBD2
CSASRTGYEQYF TGCAGTGCTAGCCGGACTGGCTACGAGCAGTACTTC TRBJ2-7 TRBV20-1 . .
CSAKAYSGQSYEQYF TGCAGTGCTAAAGCCTACTCGGGACAGTCCTACGAGCAGTACTTC TRBJ2-7 TRBV20-1 few TRBD1
CASSSLGLRGGGGYGYTF TGTGCCAGCAGTTCCCTGGGACTGAGGGGAGGGGGTGGCTATGGCTACACCTTC TRBJ1-2 TRBV12-3/TRBV12-4 few .
CASRRQATGELFF TGTGCCAGCAGGAGACAGGCCACCGGGGAGCTGTTTTTT TRBJ2-2 TRBV2 . .
CASGTEAPGTEAFF TGTGCTAGTGGGACAGAGGCCCCCGGAACTGAAGCTTTCTTT TRBJ1-1 TRBV12-5 . .
CATMTRGQETQYF TGTGCCACGATGACTAGGGGGCAAGAGACCCAGTACTTC TRBJ2-5 TRBV10-3 many .
CASSPQDRVNYEQYF TGTGCCAGCAGTCCACAGGACAGGGTTAACTACGAGCAGTACTTC TRBJ2-7 TRBV12-3/TRBV12-4 many TRBD1
CASSLGASGTLIAKNIQYF TGTGCCAGCAGCTTGGGGGCTAGCGGGACCCTAATAGCCAAAAACATTCAGTACTTC TRBJ2-4 TRBV5-4 . TRBD2